The sequence of this TCR beta chain was determined in a study of cytomegalovirus exposure and HLA in healthy donors (TCRdb year 2017). In the study overall: According to a later analysis, the roughly 130 validation repertoires were produced on the same platform as the 700 or so repertoires of the first cohort. A separate validation cohort of over 95 different subjects was used in addition to the approximately 670-subject first cohort. To predict cytomegalovirus infection status, the study brought together high-throughput TCR immunosequencing, statistical association of individual TCRs with disease status, and machine learning. The study aimed to test whether cataloging public T cell receptors could reveal signatures of past pathogen exposure.

General study outcomes and caveats: The classifier was reported to diagnose cytomegalovirus status with high specificity and sensitivity in both the original and validation cohorts. All 120 or so repertoires were used to score co-occurrence in the validation cohort in a later analysis, because that analysis had no HLA typing for the cohort. Most TCR sequences were observed very rarely across donors, whereas some public TCRs were present in many individuals. A total of about 150 TCR beta chains were listed by the study as associated with cytomegalovirus. Of the cluster scores, roughly 93% were above 0 in a later analysis, which found that TCRs clustered in the first cohort also tended to co-occur in the approximately 110 validation repertoires. The authors suggested that the approach could potentially be generalized to other disease states and immunological phenotypes. In vitro tests confirmed that a few of the cytomegalovirus-associated TCR beta chains recognize cytomegalovirus antigens.

The CDR3 has 17 amino acids, counting the end cysteine and phenylalanine. Only the CDR3 DNA stays, 51 bases, in frame from base 1. CDR1 is given as MNHEY and CDR2 as SMNVEV, both from the germline V gene (reference sequence). V is pruned by 1 base and J by 0 bases, leaving 7 bases of the junction without a gene match. The donors were included in the validation cohort of 120 subjects, a group kept apart from the approximately 690-subject first cohort. A remark on this clone: Which antigen it targets is not known. Base qualities are not recorded, but no much larger clone differs from it by a single base.

Library generation was performed with the immunoSEQ multiplex PCR assay. From the authors' description of their analysis: A statistical classification framework was built for diagnosing cytomegalovirus status from the catalog of TCR beta chain sequences. Entries here come from immuneACCESS through TCRdb and include only in-frame sequences with V and J called. Some clones fail to appear in such tables; in the studies checked, an unresolved V gene covers under half of the shortfall, and the cause of the remainder is unknown. The DNA gave D and trimming, while V, J and clone size come from that table. The sample profile shows around 150,000 clones; about 89% of them were found once. Over 3% of the sample comes from the top ten.

The rearrangement joined TRBV27 to TRBJ2-3; TRBD2 matches 7 bases in the middle. This TCR was sampled from a woman in her late teens or twenties in good health and CMV-seropositive. The material sequenced was PBMCs. CDR3 protein: CASSLWFRSGSTDTQYF. The DNA sequence reads TGTGCCAGCAGTTTATGGTTCCGTAGCGGGAGCACAGATACGCAGTATTTT.